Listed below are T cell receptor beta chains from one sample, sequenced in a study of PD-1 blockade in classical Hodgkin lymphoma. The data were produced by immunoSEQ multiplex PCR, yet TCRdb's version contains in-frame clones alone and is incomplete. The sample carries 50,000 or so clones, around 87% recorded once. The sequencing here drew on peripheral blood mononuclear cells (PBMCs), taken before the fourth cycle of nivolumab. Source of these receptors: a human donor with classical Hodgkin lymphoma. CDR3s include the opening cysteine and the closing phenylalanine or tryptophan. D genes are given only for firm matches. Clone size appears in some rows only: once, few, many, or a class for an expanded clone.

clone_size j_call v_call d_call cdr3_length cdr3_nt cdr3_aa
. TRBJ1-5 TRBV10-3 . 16 TGTGCCATCAGTGACCGAGCGGGGGACAGCAATCAGCCCCAGCATTTT CAISDRAGDSNQPQHF
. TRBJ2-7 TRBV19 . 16 TGTGCCAGTAGTATTAATCCCCTCCCCCCGGAAAACGAGCAGTACTTC CASSINPLPPENEQYF
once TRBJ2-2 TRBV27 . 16 TGTGCCAGCAGTTTACGACTGAGACCGAACACCGGGGAGCTGTTTTTT CASSLRLRPNTGELFF
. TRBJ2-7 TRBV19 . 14 TGTGCCAGTAGCCTAACTACAGGGGGGGACGAGCAGTACTTC CASSLTTGGDEQYF
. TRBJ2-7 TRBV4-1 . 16 TGCGCCAGCAGCCAAGGGATGACAGGGAGGGAATACGAGCAGTACTTC CASSQGMTGREYEQYF
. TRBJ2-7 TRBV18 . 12 TGTGCCAGCTCACAAGACAGCTACGAGCAGTACTTC CASSQDSYEQYF
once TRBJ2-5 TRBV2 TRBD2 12 TGTGCCAACGGGACTAGCGCGGAGACCCAGTACTTC CANGTSAETQYF
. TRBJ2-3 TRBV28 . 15 TGTGCCAGCAGTAGCTACGTCGGCCCCCGGGATACGCAGTATTTT CASSSYVGPRDTQYF
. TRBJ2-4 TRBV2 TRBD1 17 TGTGCCAGCAGGTCGGACAGGGGGCTTTGGGCCAAAAACATTCAGTACTTC CASRSDRGLWAKNIQYF
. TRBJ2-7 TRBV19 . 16 TGTGCCAGTAGTATAGATAACAGTGGGGGAATCTACGAGCAGTACTTC CASSIDNSGGIYEQYF
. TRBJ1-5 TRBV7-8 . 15 TGTGCCAGCAGCCCGGGACGTTCGTTGAATCAGCCCCAGCATTTT CASSPGRSLNQPQHF
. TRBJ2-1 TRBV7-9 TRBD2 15 TGTGCCAGCAGTCGGACGGCGGGAGACTGGGATGAGCAGTTCTTC CASSRTAGDWDEQFF
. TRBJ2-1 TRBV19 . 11 TGTGCCAGTAGGACCTACAATGAGCAGTTCTTC CASRTYNEQFF
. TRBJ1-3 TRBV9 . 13 TGTGCCAGCAGCGTAAAGCTGGGGAACACCATATATTTT CASSVKLGNTIYF
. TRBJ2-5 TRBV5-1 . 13 TGCGCCAGCGGGGGGGCGGACCAAGAGACCCAGTACTTC CASGGADQETQYF